This record covers a single T cell receptor beta chain. Its antigen is currently unknown. The sample comes from a study of T cell responses to AZD1222 COVID-19 vaccine. The study's findings and limits: Spike-wide vaccine-associated CD4 TCRs dominated at 160-218 and 743-854. Recipients of two AZD1222 doses showed rising Spike-specific TCR breadth and depth. Possibly, clonal diversity was underestimated; donors were largely white British and included more females. In the spike-specific TCR repertoire, nearly half reportedly target unmutated variant regions.

The CDR3 has 18 residues. V dropped 3 bases and J dropped 6; count of bases not matched to a gene: 20. The germline V gene has CDR1 SGHNT and CDR2 YENEEA. The table came from immunoSEQ multiplex PCR; TCRdb's copy has only in-frame clones and leaves some out. Of 75,000 or so clones listed, 85% to 95% are singletons. The specimen was peripheral blood, collected 28 days after the second AZD1222 dose. The chain carries TRBV11-3 and TRBJ2-7, with 7 bases lining up with TRBD2. The receptor was isolated from an adult who received the AZD1222 COVID-19 vaccine. Here the CDR3 DNA reads TGTGCCAGCAGCTTGGCGGAGTGGGGCGGGAGCGGTTTGGGCGAGCAGTACTTC. This sequence encodes CASSLAEWGGSGLGEQYF.